Listed below are T cell receptor beta chains from one sample, sequenced in a study of T cells after yellow fever vaccination. TCRdb passed the 5' RACE reads through MiXCR, listing each CDR3 protein once. The sample consists of hundreds of thousands of distinct CDR3 sequences, around 12% of them appearing once. This material consisted of PBMCs, taken on the day of the yellow fever booster vaccination. These TCRs come from a man younger than 40 who received the YFV17D yellow fever vaccine. Both conserved end residues are part of each CDR3. D genes are given only for firm matches. Some rows have no size entry. The others give once, few or many, or a class for an expanded clone.

clone_size,j_call,v_call,d_call,cdr3_nt,cdr3_aa
NA,TRBJ2-3,TRBV27,NA,TGTGCCAGCAGTTTATCGGACAGACTTCTCACAGATACGCAGTATTTT,CASSLSDRLLTDTQYF
few,TRBJ1-5,TRBV7-9,NA,TGTGCCAGCAGTCAAGACTACGGTCCTAAACGGAATCAGCCCCAGCATTTT,CASSQDYGPKRNQPQHF
few,TRBJ1-6,TRBV3-1,NA,TGTGCCAGCAGCCACCTGAATTGGCAGGGATCACCCCTCCACTTT,CASSHLNWQGSPLHF
NA,TRBJ1-2,TRBV20-1,TRBD1,TGCAGTCCAAATCCCGGACAGGACTATGGCTACACCTTC,CSPNPGQDYGYTF
NA,TRBJ1-2,TRBV9,NA,TGTGCCAGCAGCGCCACTCACAGCTGGCAGGGTGGCTACACCTTC,CASSATHSWQGGYTF
many,TRBJ2-7,TRBV2,NA,TGTGCCAGCAGTCAAGGACAATCCTACGAGCAGTACTTC,CASSQGQSYEQYF
NA,TRBJ2-1,TRBV6-2/TRBV6-3,TRBD2,TGTGCCAGCAGCTATGAATTGGGAGGGGACTACAATGAGCAGTTCTTC,CASSYELGGDYNEQFF
NA,TRBJ2-7,TRBV6-1,TRBD2,TGTGCCAGCAGGAAGCGGGAGAACGGCGAGCAGTACTTC,CASRKRENGEQYF
many,TRBJ2-2,TRBV14,NA,TGTGCCAGCAGAAGGACTGGGAACACCGGGGAGCTGTTTTTT,CASRRTGNTGELFF
NA,TRBJ2-2,TRBV12-3/TRBV12-4,TRBD2,TGTGCCAGCGGACCGACTAGCGGGAGGGCCGTCGGGGAGCTGTTTTTT,CASGPTSGRAVGELFF
many,TRBJ2-5,TRBV3-1,NA,TGTGCCAGCAGCCAACAGGAATTACAAGAGACCCAGTACTTC,CASSQQELQETQYF
NA,TRBJ2-1,TRBV7-2,NA,TGTGCCAGCAGCTTAGAGGGCGGGACGAACAATGAGCAGTTCTTC,CASSLEGGTNNEQFF
NA,TRBJ2-5,TRBV7-6,TRBD2,TGTGCCAGCAGCTTAGCGGGACTAGCGGGAGAAGAGACCCAGTACTTC,CASSLAGLAGEETQYF
few,TRBJ2-7,TRBV6-1,TRBD2,TGTGCCAGCAGCGGACTAGCGGGACTCAACGAGCAGTACTTC,CASSGLAGLNEQYF
many,TRBJ2-7,TRBV28,TRBD1,TGTGCCAGCAGCTCCGGACAGGGCGGAGAGCAGTACTTC,CASSSGQGGEQYF
NA,TRBJ2-2,TRBV7-2,NA,TGTGCCAGCAGCTTGAATCCCTCATGGGCCGGGGAGCTGTTTTTT,CASSLNPSWAGELFF
few,TRBJ2-7,TRBV27,TRBD2,TGTGCCAGCAGTTTCTCTTCAGCGGGAGAGAGGTACGAGCAGTACTTC,CASSFSSAGERYEQYF
few,TRBJ1-1,TRBV2,NA,TGTGCCAGCAGCGAGGGGAGGGGGAACACTGAAGCTTTCTTT,CASSEGRGNTEAFF
few,TRBJ2-7,TRBV5-1,NA,TGCGCCAGCAGCTACATACAGGGGACCCCGTTGAGTGGCGGGAGTTCCTACGAGCAGTACTTC,CASSYIQGTPLSGGSSYEQYF
few,TRBJ1-1,TRBV5-4,TRBD1,TGTGCCAGCAGCCCCACTCTGACAGGGGCAGGGAACACTGAAGCTTTCTTT,CASSPTLTGAGNTEAFF
few,TRBJ2-1,TRBV11-3,TRBD1,TGTGCCAGCGGACAGGTCACCTACAATGAGCAGTTCTTC,CASGQVTYNEQFF
many,TRBJ2-1,TRBV27,TRBD2,TGTGCCAGCGGGGGGACTAGCGGGAGGGCAAATGAGCAGTTCTTC,CASGGTSGRANEQFF
NA,TRBJ2-1,TRBV5-5,NA,TGTGCCAGCACCCTGTCCGCGTACAATGAGCAGTTCTTC,CASTLSAYNEQFF
NA,TRBJ1-4,TRBV5-1,NA,TGCGCCAGCAGCCTTGTGGGTGAAAAACTGTTTTTT,CASSLVGEKLFF
few,TRBJ2-3,TRBV20-1,TRBD2,TGCAGTGCTCAAGACCCGCTAGCGGCTTCTAGCACAGATACGCAGTATTTT,CSAQDPLAASSTDTQYF
NA,TRBJ2-7,TRBV20-1,TRBD2,TGCAGTGCAAGACCGGGGGCTAGCGGGTCCTACGAGCAGTACTTC,CSARPGASGSYEQYF
few,TRBJ1-6,TRBV20-1,NA,TGCAGTGCTCTAAGAACAGAGAATTCACCCCTCCACTTT,CSALRTENSPLHF